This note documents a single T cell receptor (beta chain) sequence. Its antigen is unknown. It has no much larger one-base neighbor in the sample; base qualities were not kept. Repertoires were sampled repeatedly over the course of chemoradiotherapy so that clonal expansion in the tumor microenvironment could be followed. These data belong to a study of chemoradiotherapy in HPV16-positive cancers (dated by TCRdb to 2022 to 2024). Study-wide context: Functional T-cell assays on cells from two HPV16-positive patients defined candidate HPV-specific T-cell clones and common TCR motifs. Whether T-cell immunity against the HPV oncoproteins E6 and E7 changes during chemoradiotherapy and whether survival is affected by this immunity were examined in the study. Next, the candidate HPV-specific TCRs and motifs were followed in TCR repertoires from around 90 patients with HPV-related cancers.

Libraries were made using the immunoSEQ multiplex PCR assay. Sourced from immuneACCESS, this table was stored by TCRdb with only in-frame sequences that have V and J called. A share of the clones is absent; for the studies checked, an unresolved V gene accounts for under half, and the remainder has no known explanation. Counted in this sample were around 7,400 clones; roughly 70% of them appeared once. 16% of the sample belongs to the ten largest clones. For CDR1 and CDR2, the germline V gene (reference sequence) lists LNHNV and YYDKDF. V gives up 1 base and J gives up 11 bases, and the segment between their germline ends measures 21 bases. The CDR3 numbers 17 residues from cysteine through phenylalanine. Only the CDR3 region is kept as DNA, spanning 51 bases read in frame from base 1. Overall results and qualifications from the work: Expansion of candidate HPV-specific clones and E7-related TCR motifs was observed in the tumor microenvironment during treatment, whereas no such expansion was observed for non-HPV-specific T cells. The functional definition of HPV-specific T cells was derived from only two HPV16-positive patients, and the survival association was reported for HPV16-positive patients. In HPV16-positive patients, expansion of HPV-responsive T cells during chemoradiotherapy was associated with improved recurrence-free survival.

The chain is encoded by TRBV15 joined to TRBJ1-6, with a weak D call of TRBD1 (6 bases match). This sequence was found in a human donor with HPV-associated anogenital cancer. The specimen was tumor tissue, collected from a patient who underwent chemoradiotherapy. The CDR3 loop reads CATSRAQGPRFRAPLHF. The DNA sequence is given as TGTGCCACCAGCAGAGCACAGGGTCCTAGATTTCGGGCACCCCTCCACTTT.